The 17 T cell receptor beta chains listed next were all sequenced from one sample in a study of T cell changes during pregnancy in multiple sclerosis. Sequencing used immunoSEQ multiplex PCR; TCRdb keeps in-frame clones, though not all of them. The sample yields roughly 48,000 clones, 85% to 95% seen once. The sequencing here drew on CD8+ T cells from peripheral blood mononuclear cells, taken in the first trimester of pregnancy. These receptors originate from a female donor with multiple sclerosis, enrolled in a pregnancy study.

The chain links TRBV5-5 to TRBJ2-7; possibly TRBD2 for D (6 bases). The CDR3 consists of 14 residues. With 2 bases removed from V and 0 bases from J, the gap between germline ends came to 9 bases. CDR1 is SGHKS and CDR2 is YYEKEE in the germline V gene (reference sequence). The CDR3, as DNA: TGTGCCAGCAGCTTAGGCGGGGTCTCCTACGAGCAGTACTTC. Encoded protein: CASSLGGVSYEQYF.

This clone is a singleton in its sample. The chain combines TRBV9 with TRBJ2-7; TRBD1 agrees at 9 bases. V lost 9 bases to trimming and J lost 5 bases; unmatched junction nucleotides: 9. The germline gives CDR1 SGDLS, CDR2 YYNGEE. The CDR3 runs to 13 residues. CDR3 sequence: CATVRDRDDEQYF. For the CDR3, the DNA is TGTGCCACAGTCCGGGACAGGGACGACGAGCAGTACTTC.

This sequence joins TRBV7-8 and TRBJ1-1, with D perhaps TRBD1 (5 bases). This CDR3 has 12 amino acids. Looked up from germline, CDR1 is SGHVS and CDR2 is FQNEAQ. Between the trimmed V and J ends, which lost 3 bases and 7 bases, there was a span of 9 bases. The CDR3 sequence: CASSLYGGEAFF. DNA of the CDR3: TGTGCCAGCAGCTTGTACGGGGGTGAAGCTTTCTTT.

V gene TRBV7-9 combines with J gene TRBJ1-2, with D unresolved. This CDR3 contains 17 residues. V lost 4 bases to trimming and J lost 0 bases, with 18 bases between them. Germline V gene data show CDR1 as SEHNR and CDR2 as FQNEAQ (reference sequence). CDR3 amino acids: CASSSPGTVSSNYGYTF. The CDR3 nucleotides are TGTGCCAGCAGCTCCCCCGGCACAGTTTCTTCTAACTATGGCTACACCTTC.

This clone appeared once. The rearrangement links TRBV4-1 to TRBJ2-7, with TRBD1 as a possible D gene (6 bases). V shed 2 bases and J shed 5 bases, with 22 bases lying between them. The germline gives CDR1 MGHRA, CDR2 YSYEKL. The CDR3 is made up of 17 amino acids. CDR3 loop: CASSQSSAGTKSHEQYF. For the CDR3, the DNA is TGCGCCAGCAGCCAAAGTTCCGCCGGGACAAAGAGCCACGAGCAGTACTTC.

CDR3 bases: TGTGCCAGCAGCCCTCCCCAGGTGAGGGTCTCCTACAATGAGCAGTTCTTC. Its translation: CASSPPQVRVSYNEQFF. The chain recombines TRBV7-6 with TRBJ2-1; possible D gene TRBD2, 5 bases. The length of the CDR3 is 17 residues. V was clipped by 5 bases and J by 0 bases, with 17 bases between them. Germline loops: CDR1 SGHVS, CDR2 FNYEAQ.

The V and J genes are TRBV5-5 and TRBJ2-3; 11 bases are shared with TRBD2. The CDR3 spans 15 residues. CDR1 is SGHKS, CDR2 YYEKEE, per germline (reference sequence). Trimming cost V 5 bases and J 0 bases; bases outside gene matches: 2. The CDR3 region is CASRGLAASTDTQYF. The CDR3 DNA is TGTGCCAGCAGGGGACTAGCGGCTAGCACAGATACGCAGTATTTT.

The chain has TRBV27 and TRBJ2-7, with 8 bases that match TRBD1. Unmatched junction bases numbered 9, after V lost 3 bases and J lost 5 bases. The CDR3 contains 15 residues. Per the germline V gene, CDR1 is MNHEY and CDR2 is SMNVEV (reference sequence). The CDR3 DNA is TGTGCCAGCAGTTTGGGACAGGTGACCTGGGACGAGCAGTACTTC. This sequence encodes CASSLGQVTWDEQYF.

The chain carries TRBV9 and TRBJ2-3, with TRBD2 matching 8 bases. J was trimmed by 4 bases and V by 4 bases; bases with no gene match: 8. Germline-derived CDR1 and CDR2 are SGDLS and YYNGEE. This CDR3 contains 15 residues. The CDR3 region has the DNA TGTGCCAGCAGCATGCGGACTAGCCTCTCAGATACGCAGTATTTT. Translated, it gives CASSMRTSLSDTQYF.

The CDR3 is CASSWVGGYEQYF. The CDR3 DNA is TGTGCCAGCAGCTGGGTGGGGGGCTACGAGCAGTACTTC. The chain recombines TRBV5-4 with TRBJ2-7, with D tentatively TRBD2 (6 bases). The CDR3 length is 13 residues. Germline V gene sequence: CDR1 SGHNT, CDR2 YYREEE (reference sequence). The V gene lost 3 bases and the J gene lost 3 bases, with 10 bases spanning the gap.

This clone came up once. This sample includes further DNA sequences coding for the same CDR3. The V and J genes are TRBV19 and TRBJ1-1, with TRBD1 as a possible D gene (5 bases). Germline V gene sequence: CDR1 LNHDA, CDR2 SQIVND (reference sequence). V gave up 3 bases and J gave up 1 base, with 9 bases separating them. There are 14 residues in the CDR3. CDR3 protein: CASSIGGGNTEAFF. CDR3 nucleotides: TGTGCCAGTAGTATTGGGGGAGGGAACACTGAAGCTTTCTTT.

This clone came up once. The CDR3: CASSYSRGWSTEAFF. CDR3 nucleotides: TGTGCCAGCAGTTACTCGAGAGGGTGGAGCACTGAAGCTTTCTTT. The rearrangement uses TRBV6-7 and TRBJ1-1; D gene unclear. TRBV6-7 is known as an ORF, though its function is uncertain. The V end was cut by 0 bases, the J end by 4 bases, with 12 bases between. The CDR3 has 15 residues.

The V gene is TRBV28, the J gene TRBJ1-5, with D maybe TRBD1 (5 bases). Trimming shortened V by 6 bases and J by 3 bases, and 9 bases separated the two germline ends. The CDR3 loop spans 13 amino acids. Germline V gene data show CDR1 as MDHEN and CDR2 as SYDVKM. DNA of the CDR3: TGTGCCAGCAGCGACAGTTACAATCAGCCCCAGCATTTT. Its protein is CASSDSYNQPQHF.

The V gene is TRBV11-2, the J gene TRBJ2-5; D is unclear. Germline CDR1 is SGHAT and CDR2 is FQNNGV. The CDR3 has 13 amino acids. The V and J ends lost 1 base and 4 bases respectively, with 7 bases between them. The CDR3 loop reads CASSLAPGETQYF. Here the CDR3 DNA reads TGTGCCAGCAGCTTAGCACCGGGAGAGACCCAGTACTTC.

This chain connects TRBV27 to TRBJ1-2; D unclear. Looked up from germline, CDR1 is MNHEY and CDR2 is SMNVEV (reference sequence). V lost 3 bases and J lost 4, with 9 bases in between. The CDR3 runs 13 residues. In DNA form, the CDR3 reads TGTGCCAGCAGTTTTTCCTCCCTCTATGGCTACACCTTC. Translating it yields CASSFSSLYGYTF.

CDR3 loop: CASGLPGVDSYEQYF. CDR3 nucleotides: TGTGCTAGTGGTTTGCCAGGGGTCGACTCCTACGAGCAGTACTTC. The chain links TRBV12-5 to TRBJ2-7; possibly TRBD1 for D (6 bases). CDR3 length equals 15 residues. Germline CDR1 is LGHNT and CDR2 is FRNRAP. V was cut by 2 bases and J by 0 bases, with 11 bases left in between.

The CDR3 spells CASSPGTGFSNTQYF. CDR3 coding DNA: TGTGCCAGCAGTCCCGGGACAGGGTTTTCAAATACGCAGTATTTT. The chain couples TRBV28 to TRBJ2-3; TRBD1 matches 9 bases. Unmatched junction bases numbered 10, after V lost 5 bases and J lost 7 bases. This CDR3 comprises 15 residues. Germline CDR1 and CDR2: MDHEN and SYDVKM. The full variable domain, rest sourced from reference TRBV28 and TRBJ2-3, is DVKVTQSSRYLVKRTGEKVFLECVQDMDHENMFWYRQDPGLGLRLIYFSYDVKMKEKGDIPEGYSVSREKKERFSLILESASTNQTSMYLCASSPGTGFSNTQYFGPGTRLTVL.